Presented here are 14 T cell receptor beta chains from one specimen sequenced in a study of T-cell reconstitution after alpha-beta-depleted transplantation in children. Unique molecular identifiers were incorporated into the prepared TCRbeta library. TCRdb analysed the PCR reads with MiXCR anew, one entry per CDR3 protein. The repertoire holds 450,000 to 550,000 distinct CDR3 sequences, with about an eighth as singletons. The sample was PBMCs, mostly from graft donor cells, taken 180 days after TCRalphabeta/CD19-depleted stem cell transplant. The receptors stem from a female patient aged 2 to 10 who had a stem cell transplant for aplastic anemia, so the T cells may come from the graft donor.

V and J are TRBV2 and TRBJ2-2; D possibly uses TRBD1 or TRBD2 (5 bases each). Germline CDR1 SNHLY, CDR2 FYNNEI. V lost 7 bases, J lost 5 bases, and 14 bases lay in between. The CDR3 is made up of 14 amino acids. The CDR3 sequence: CASNSGARTGELFF. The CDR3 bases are TGTGCCAGCAACTCCGGGGCCCGAACCGGGGAGCTGTTTTTT.

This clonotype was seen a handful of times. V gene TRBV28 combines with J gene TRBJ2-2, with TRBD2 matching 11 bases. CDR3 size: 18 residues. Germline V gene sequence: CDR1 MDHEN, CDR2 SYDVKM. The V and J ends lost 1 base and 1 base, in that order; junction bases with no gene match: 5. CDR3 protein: CASSLYPGLAVNTGELFF. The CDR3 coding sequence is TGTGCCAGCAGTTTATACCCGGGACTAGCGGTGAACACCGGGGAGCTGTTTTTT.

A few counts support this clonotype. The CDR3 nucleotides are TGCGCCAGCAGCTTGGGTCTAGCGGCCCCGTCGTCCACAGATACGCAGTATTTT. The encoded protein is CASSLGLAAPSSTDTQYF. This rearrangement joins TRBV5-1 to TRBJ2-3, with 7 nucleotides matching TRBD2. Germline values: CDR1 SGHRS, CDR2 YFSETQ. V shed 0 bases and J 2 bases; nucleotides not matched to a gene: 12. This CDR3 comprises 18 residues.

The CDR3 sequence: CASSLGPAGYTGELFF. The CDR3, as DNA: TGTGCCAGCAGCTTAGGACCCGCGGGTTACACCGGGGAGCTGTTTTTT. V and J are TRBV7-8 and TRBJ2-2; weak D call: TRBD2 (5 bases). The CDR3 spans 16 residues. Germline V gives CDR1 SGHVS, CDR2 FQNEAQ. V was trimmed by 1 base and J by 3 bases, leaving 12 bases between them.

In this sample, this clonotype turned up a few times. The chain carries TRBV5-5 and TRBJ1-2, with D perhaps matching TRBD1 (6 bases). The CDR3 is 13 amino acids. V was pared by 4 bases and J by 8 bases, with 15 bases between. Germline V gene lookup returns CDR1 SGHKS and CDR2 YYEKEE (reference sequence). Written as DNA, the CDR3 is TGTGCCAGCAGCATAGGACAGCTATTCGGCTACACCTTC. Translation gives CASSIGQLFGYTF.

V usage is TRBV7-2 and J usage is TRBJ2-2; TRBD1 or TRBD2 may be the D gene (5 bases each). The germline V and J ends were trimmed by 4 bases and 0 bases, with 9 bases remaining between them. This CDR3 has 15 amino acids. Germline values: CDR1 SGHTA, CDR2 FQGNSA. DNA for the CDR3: TGTGCCAGCAGCTACACGGGACCGAACACCGGGGAGCTGTTTTTT. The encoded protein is CASSYTGPNTGELFF.

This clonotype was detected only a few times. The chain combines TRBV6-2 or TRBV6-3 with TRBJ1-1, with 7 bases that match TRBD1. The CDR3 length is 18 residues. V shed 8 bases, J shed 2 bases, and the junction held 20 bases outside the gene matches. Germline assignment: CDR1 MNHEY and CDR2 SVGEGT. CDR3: CASRRRPKGARYNTEAFF. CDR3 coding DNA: TGTGCCAGCCGGCGGCGGCCTAAGGGGGCGCGGTATAACACTGAAGCTTTCTTT.

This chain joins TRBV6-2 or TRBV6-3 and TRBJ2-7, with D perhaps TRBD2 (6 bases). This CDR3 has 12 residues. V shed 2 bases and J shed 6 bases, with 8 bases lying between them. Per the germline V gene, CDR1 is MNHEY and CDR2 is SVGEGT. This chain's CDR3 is CASSYGGAEQYV. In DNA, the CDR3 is TGTGCCAGCAGTTACGGAGGGGCCGAGCAGTACGTC.

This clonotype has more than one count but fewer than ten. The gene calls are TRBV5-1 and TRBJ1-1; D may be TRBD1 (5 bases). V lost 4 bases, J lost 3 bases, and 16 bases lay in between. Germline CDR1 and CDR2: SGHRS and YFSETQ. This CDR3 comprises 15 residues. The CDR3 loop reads CASSAGPQEHTEAFF. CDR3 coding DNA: TGCGCCAGCAGCGCCGGACCACAGGAGCACACTGAAGCTTTCTTT.

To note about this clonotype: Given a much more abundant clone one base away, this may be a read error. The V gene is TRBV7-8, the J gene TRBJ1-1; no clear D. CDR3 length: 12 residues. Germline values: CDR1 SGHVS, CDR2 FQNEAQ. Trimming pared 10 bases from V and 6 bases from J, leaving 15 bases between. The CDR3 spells CATRGGCPEAFF. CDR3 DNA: TGTGCCACTCGGGGAGGGTGCCCTGAAGCTTTCTTT.

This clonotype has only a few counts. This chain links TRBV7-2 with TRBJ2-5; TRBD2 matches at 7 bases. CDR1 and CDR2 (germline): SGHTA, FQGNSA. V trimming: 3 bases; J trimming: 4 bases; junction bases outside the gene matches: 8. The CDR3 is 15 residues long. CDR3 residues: CASSLAPPGGETQYF. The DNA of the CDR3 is TGTGCCAGCAGCTTGGCCCCTCCGGGAGGAGAGACCCAGTACTTC.

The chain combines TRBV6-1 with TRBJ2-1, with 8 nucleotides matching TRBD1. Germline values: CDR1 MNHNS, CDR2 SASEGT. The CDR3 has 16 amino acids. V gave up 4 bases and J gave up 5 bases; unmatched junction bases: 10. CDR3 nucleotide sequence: TGTGCCAGCAGTGGGAGTTACAGGGGGGCCAACAATGAGCAGTTCTTC. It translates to CASSGSYRGANNEQFF.

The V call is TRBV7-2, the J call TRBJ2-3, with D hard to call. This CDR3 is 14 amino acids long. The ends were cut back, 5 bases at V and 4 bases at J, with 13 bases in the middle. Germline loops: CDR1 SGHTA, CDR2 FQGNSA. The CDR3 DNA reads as TGTGCCAGCAGCCCAGACTGGGGATCAGATACGCAGTATTTT. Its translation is CASSPDWGSDTQYF.

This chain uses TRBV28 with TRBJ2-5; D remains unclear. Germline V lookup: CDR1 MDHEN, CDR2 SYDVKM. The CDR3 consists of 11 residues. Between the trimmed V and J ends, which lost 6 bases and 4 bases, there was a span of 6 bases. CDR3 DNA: TGTGCCAGCAGACATTCAGAGACCCAGTACTTC. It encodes CASRHSETQYF.